This T cell receptor (beta chain) was sequenced for a study of T cell repertoires in cytomegalovirus infection. Study at large: Selection of CMV epitopes for the study included recently identified HLA-C-restricted and well-studied HLA-B-restricted ones. Signatures in public TCR beta sequences pointed to both CMV infection and matching HLA type.

Study-wide points: HLA-C-restricted CMV clonotypes gave the most frequent clonotype in two of eight donors.

CDR3 length equals 14 residues. Germline V gene data show CDR1 as MNHNY and CDR2 as SVGAGI (reference sequence). With 6 bases removed from V and 5 bases from J, the gap between germline ends came to 16 bases. This clonotype was detected only a few times. The antigen remains unidentified. TCRdb recomputed calls from the reads with MiXCR, one row per CDR3 protein. Seen here are about 55,000 distinct CDR3 sequences, 15% to 25% observed once, and the top ten hold roughly 60%. This clonotype was obtained from a human donor in good health (CMV status not recorded). Some clones in this sample may be carry-over from other donors' samples. This sequence joins TRBV6-6 and TRBJ1-1; no firm D call. This specimen consisted of CD8+ T cells from cultured PBMCs, obtained from culture after CMV antigen stimulation. For the CDR3, the DNA is TGTGCCAGCAGCCCGTCAGGATCGGGGACTGAAGCTTTCTTT. Amino acids: CASSPSGSGTEAFF.